A single T cell receptor beta chain is shown here with its context. Its antigen is unknown. These data come from a study of T cell repertoires in cytomegalovirus infection. On the study more broadly: Recently identified HLA-C-restricted CMV epitopes were among the peptides used. Based on public TCR beta signatures, there were indications of CMV infection and of a matching HLA type.

Study-wide findings and caveats: Clonotype analysis showed dominance of the ex vivo response by HLA-C-restricted CMV-specific TCR beta clonotypes. Cumulative public TCR beta family frequency identified carriers of CMV plus the relevant HLA.

The CDR3 covers 15 residues. J lost 0 bases, V lost 0 bases, and 4 bases had no gene match. The germline CDR1 and CDR2 sequences are DFQATT and SNEGSKA (reference sequence). A single record per CDR3 protein comes from TCRdb applying MiXCR to the reads. This sample yields about 770,000 distinct CDR3 sequences, of which 25% to 35% are seen a single time; 13% belongs to the top ten. This receptor was identified in a human donor in good health (CMV status not recorded). Some clones in this sample may be carry-over from other donors' samples. The sample consisted of cultured CD8+ T cells from PBMCs, taken from culture after CMV antigen stimulation. V gene TRBV20-1 combines with J gene TRBJ1-1; 7 bases map to TRBD1. For the CDR3, the DNA is TGCAGTGCTAGAGATCTCAGGGGGATGAACACTGAAGCTTTCTTT. Translating gives CSARDLRGMNTEAFF.